These 24 T cell receptor beta chains were all obtained from the same sample, sequenced in a study of beta chain features in type 1 diabetes. Findings and limits, study-wide: Moderate yet significant TCRB CDR3 shortening was seen in Type 1 diabetes patients in all four CD4+ subsets.

These TCRs' antigens remain unknown. Expressed TCRB transcripts were sequenced because the entire RNA isolate underwent reverse transcription. TCRdb keeps only in-frame clones here, not all; method: immunoSEQ multiplex PCR. The sample shows 600,000 or so clones, around 12% of them seen only once. Sample: naive CD4+ T cells from blood. The receptor set was obtained from a man aged 30-40 years with type 1 diabetes.

The chain joins TRBV18 to TRBJ2-7; no clear D. The length of the CDR3 is 13 residues. Trimming pared 4 bases from V and 3 bases from J, leaving 10 bases between. Germline CDR1 KGHSH, CDR2 LQKENI. CDR3 residues: CASSRGELYEQYF. CDR3 sequence (DNA): TGTGCCAGCTCACGTGGGGAACTCTACGAGCAGTACTTC.

This sequence joins TRBV2 and TRBJ1-6; a possible D gene is TRBD1 (6 bases). Trimming took 3 bases from V and 9 from J, leaving 18 bases between them. This CDR3 has 16 residues. Germline V gives CDR1 SNHLY, CDR2 FYNNEI. This CDR3 is CASSDSGGGAGSPLHF. The CDR3 DNA reads as TGTGCCAGCAGTGATAGCGGCGGGGGCGCGGGTTCACCCCTCCACTTT.

The chain carries TRBV6-5 and TRBJ1-5; 7 positions match TRBD1. The CDR3 totals 15 residues. V gave up 5 bases and J gave up 4 bases; unmatched junction bases: 8. In germline, CDR1 is MNHEY, CDR2 SVGAGI. The CDR3 DNA follows: TGTGCCAGCAGTCAAGACAGGGTTCGGAATCAGCCCCAGCATTTT. It is translated as CASSQDRVRNQPQHF.

This clone has more than one count but fewer than ten. V gene TRBV4-1 combines with J gene TRBJ2-3; 8 bases align to TRBD2. In germline, CDR1 is MGHRA, CDR2 YSYEKL. Losses at the gene ends were 0 bases for V and 5 bases for J; bases not matched to a gene: 10. This CDR3 comprises 17 residues. The CDR3 region has the DNA TGCGCCAGCAGCCAAGAGTCGGGCGGGGGGATTGGAGATACGCAGTATTTT. This gives the protein CASSQESGGGIGDTQYF.

This clone showed up just a few times. The chain recombines TRBV7-2 with TRBJ1-6; D gene uncertain. The germline V gene has CDR1 SGHTA and CDR2 FQGNSA. This CDR3 comprises 16 residues. V was cut by 4 bases and J by 10 bases, with 20 bases left in between. The CDR3 DNA is TGTGCCAGCAGCTCACAACTCGGCAATCAGGCGTCACCCCTCCACTTT. Translating it yields CASSSQLGNQASPLHF.

This clone was found a few times. The chain is built from TRBV6-6 and TRBJ1-5, with D possibly being TRBD1 (5 bases). Germline CDR1 reads MNHNY; CDR2 reads SVGAGI (reference sequence). Trimming left V 6 bases short and J 6 bases short, with 18 bases between. The CDR3 loop spans 15 amino acids. The CDR3 DNA reads as TGTGCCAGCAGACTCCCGAGGGGTGGGGGTCAGCCCCAGCATTTT. Its translation is CASRLPRGGGQPQHF.

The J gene is TRBJ2-3, the V gene TRBV7-9; possibly TRBD1 for D (6 bases). V lost 2 bases to trimming and J lost 1 base, with 10 bases between them. The germline V gene has CDR1 SEHNR and CDR2 FQNEAQ (reference sequence). The CDR3 runs to 15 residues. The CDR3 DNA is TGTGCCAGCAGCTTATCAGGGGTAGGCACAGATACGCAGTATTTT. It is translated as CASSLSGVGTDTQYF.

This clone turned up a few times. V and J are TRBV7-2 and TRBJ2-2; 13 bases line up with TRBD2. The CDR3 sequence is 16 residues long. The V gene end was trimmed by 4 bases and the J gene end by 5 bases; junction bases not matched to a gene: 4. CDR1 and CDR2 (germline): SGHTA, FQGNSA. CDR3 bases: TGTGCCAGCAGCTCAGGACTAGCGGGGGAGACCGGGGAGCTGTTTTTT. This sequence encodes CASSSGLAGETGELFF.

This clone turned up a few times. CDR3 in DNA: TGCGCCAGCAGCTTGGTGGCGGGGGATGGCAATGAGCAGTTCTTC. Translation: CASSLVAGDGNEQFF. The V call is TRBV5-1, the J call TRBJ2-1; 7 nucleotides match TRBD2. Trimming removed 0 bases from V and 6 bases from J; junction bases left unmatched: 6. From germline, CDR1 is SGHRS and CDR2 YFSETQ. The CDR3 consists of 15 residues.

This clone has only a few counts. The chain uses TRBV30 and TRBJ2-6; 7 positions agree with TRBD1. V lost 3 bases and J lost 0; bases outside the gene matches: 8. CDR1 GTSNPN and CDR2 SVGIG come from the germline V gene (reference sequence). CDR3 length equals 17 residues. In DNA, the CDR3 is TGTGCCTGGAGCAGGGACAGATTCTACTCTGGGGCCAACGTCCTGACTTTC. Protein product: CAWSRDRFYSGANVLTF.

There are a few counts of this clone. The J gene is TRBJ2-7, the V gene TRBV29-1; D perhaps matches TRBD2 (7 bases). The germline CDR1 and CDR2 sequences are SQVTM and ANQGSEA. Trimming cost V 5 bases and J 4 bases, with 27 bases left between them. The CDR3 length is 17 residues. The CDR3 DNA reads as TGCAGCGTTAGGGAGACCCCTAGGGGGGGGTTCTCTTACGAGCAGTACTTC. It encodes CSVRETPRGGFSYEQYF.

This clone was observed a few times. This chain joins TRBV13 and TRBJ2-7, with 7 bases fitting TRBD2. CDR3 size: 14 residues. V trimming: 5 bases; J trimming: 4 bases; junction bases outside the gene matches: 8. Germline lookup yields CDR1 PRHDT and CDR2 FYEKMQ (reference sequence). The CDR3 spells CASSPTSGAYEQYF. For the CDR3, the DNA is TGTGCCAGCAGCCCAACGAGCGGGGCATACGAGCAGTACTTC. Complete variable domain (other parts from reference TRBV13 and TRBJ2-7): AAGVIQSPRHLIKEKRETATLKCYPIPRHDTVYWYQQGPGQDPQFLISFYEKMQSDKGSIPDRFSAQQFSDYHSELNMSSLELGDSALYFCASSPTSGAYEQYFGPGTRLTVT.

This clone was observed a few times. The chain carries TRBV7-2 and TRBJ1-4; D not resolved. The germline V gene has CDR1 SGHTA and CDR2 FQGNSA. V was cut by 5 bases and J by 3 bases, with 13 bases left in between. The CDR3 runs to 15 residues. For the CDR3, the DNA is TGTGCCAGCAGCCCCACGGTCCGACCTAATGAAAAACTGTTTTTT. Its protein is CASSPTVRPNEKLFF.

The genes are TRBV7-9 and TRBJ2-1; D uncertain. CDR1 SEHNR and CDR2 FQNEAQ come from the germline V gene (reference sequence). Trimming cost V 5 bases and J 8 bases, with 16 bases left between them. This CDR3 comprises 14 residues. This CDR3 reads CASSRLVFPDEQFF. CDR3 in DNA: TGTGCCAGCAGCCGCTTAGTTTTTCCGGATGAGCAGTTCTTC.

The gene calls are TRBV27 and TRBJ2-3, with no clear D. Trimming took off 7 bases at V and 0 bases at J, with 8 bases between the two ends. Germline lookup yields CDR1 MNHEY and CDR2 SMNVEV (reference sequence). This CDR3 spans 13 amino acids. CDR3 region: CASIKDSTDTQYF. The CDR3 DNA reads TGTGCCAGCATTAAGGACAGCACAGATACGCAGTATTTT.

This clone was observed a few times. V and J are TRBV2 and TRBJ2-3; 7 bases line up with TRBD1. Germline V CDR1 and CDR2: SNHLY, FYNNEI. The CDR3 has 14 amino acids. After removal of 4 bases from V and 4 bases from J, the junction contained 5 bases not matched to a gene. This CDR3 is CASSVGRGSDTQYF. In DNA form, the CDR3 reads TGTGCCAGCAGTGTGGGCAGGGGGTCAGATACGCAGTATTTT.

The V and J genes are TRBV9 and TRBJ1-4; 10 bases are a match to TRBD1. With 2 bases clipped from V and 5 bases from J, the junction kept 6 bases outside the gene matches. Germline CDR1 SGDLS, CDR2 YYNGEE. The CDR3 runs to 16 residues. CDR3 protein: CASSVRGQGINEKLFF. As DNA, the CDR3 is TGTGCCAGCAGCGTCCGGGGACAGGGGATAAATGAAAAACTGTTTTTT.

This clone was counted between two and nine times. The chain has TRBV7-2 and TRBJ1-1; maybe TRBD1 (5 bases). The CDR3 extends over 15 amino acids. Trimming cost V 1 base and J 2 bases, with 11 bases left between them. The germline CDR1 and CDR2 sequences are SGHTA and FQGNSA. The CDR3 coding sequence is TGTGCCAGCAGCTTAGTCTACAGGCGAAACACTGAAGCTTTCTTT. Amino acid sequence: CASSLVYRRNTEAFF.

This rearrangement joins TRBV19 to TRBJ2-6; TRBD1 matches 9 bases. Per germline, CDR1 LNHDA and CDR2 SQIVND (reference sequence). This CDR3 region has 17 residues. J was trimmed by 1 base and V by 7 bases; bases with no gene match: 8. The CDR3 here is CASNPGQGNSGANVLTF. As DNA, the CDR3 is TGTGCCAGTAATCCGGGACAGGGAAATTCTGGGGCCAACGTCCTGACTTTC.

J is TRBJ1-4 and V is TRBV30; D is unclear. Germline-derived CDR1 and CDR2 are GTSNPN and SVGIG (reference sequence). V was trimmed by 0 bases and J by 5 bases, leaving 7 bases between them. The CDR3 extends over 13 amino acids. The DNA for the CDR3 is TGTGCCTGGAGTGTAATCCCCAATGAAAAACTGTTTTTT. Protein: CAWSVIPNEKLFF.

The V gene is TRBV4-3, the J gene TRBJ2-7; TRBD2 matches at 7 bases. The V gene end was trimmed by 3 bases and the J gene end by 4 bases; junction bases not matched to a gene: 18. This CDR3 has 18 amino acids. Per germline, CDR1 LGHNA and CDR2 YSLEER. The CDR3 spells CASSHAHNAGLTSYEQYF. The CDR3 region has the DNA TGCGCCAGCAGCCACGCACATAACGCGGGACTAACCTCGTACGAGCAGTACTTC.

V and J are TRBV30 and TRBJ2-3; D unclear. CDR3 size: 14 residues. Trimming took off 0 bases at V and 3 bases at J, with 10 bases between the two ends. The germline V gene encodes CDR1 GTSNPN and CDR2 SVGIG (reference sequence). CDR3: CAWSVLRQTDTQYF. In DNA form, the CDR3 reads TGTGCCTGGAGTGTACTGCGGCAGACAGATACGCAGTATTTT.

This clone was found a few times. The rearrangement links TRBV20-1 to TRBJ1-2, with D tentatively TRBD1 (5 bases). V gave up 5 bases and J gave up 8 bases, with 12 bases separating them. CDR3 length equals 11 residues. Germline CDR1 DFQATT, CDR2 SNEGSKA (reference sequence). CDR3 in DNA: TGCAGTGCTGCAGGGTGGGAGGGCTACACCTTC. This gives the protein CSAAGWEGYTF.

This clone showed up just a few times. In DNA form, the CDR3 reads TGCGCCAGCAGCTTGGCCGGGGACAGGAATGGAGAAAAACTGTTTTTT. Its translation is CASSLAGDRNGEKLFF. This sequence joins TRBV5-1 and TRBJ1-4, with TRBD1 matching over 8 bases. There are 16 residues in the CDR3. CDR1 is SGHRS and CDR2 is YFSETQ in the germline V gene. V lost 0 bases and J lost 8; bases outside the gene matches: 9.